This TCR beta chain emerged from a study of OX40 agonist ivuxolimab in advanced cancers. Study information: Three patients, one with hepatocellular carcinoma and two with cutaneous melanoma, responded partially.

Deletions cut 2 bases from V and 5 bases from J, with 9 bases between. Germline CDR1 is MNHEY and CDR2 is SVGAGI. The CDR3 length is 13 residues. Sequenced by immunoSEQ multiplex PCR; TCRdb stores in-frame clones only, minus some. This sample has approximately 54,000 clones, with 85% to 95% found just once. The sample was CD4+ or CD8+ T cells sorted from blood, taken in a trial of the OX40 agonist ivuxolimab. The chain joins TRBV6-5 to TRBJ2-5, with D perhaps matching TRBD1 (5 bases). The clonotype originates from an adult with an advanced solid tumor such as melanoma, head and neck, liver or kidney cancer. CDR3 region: CASSYDSGETQYF. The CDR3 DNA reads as TGTGCCAGCAGTTACGACAGTGGGGAGACCCAGTACTTC.